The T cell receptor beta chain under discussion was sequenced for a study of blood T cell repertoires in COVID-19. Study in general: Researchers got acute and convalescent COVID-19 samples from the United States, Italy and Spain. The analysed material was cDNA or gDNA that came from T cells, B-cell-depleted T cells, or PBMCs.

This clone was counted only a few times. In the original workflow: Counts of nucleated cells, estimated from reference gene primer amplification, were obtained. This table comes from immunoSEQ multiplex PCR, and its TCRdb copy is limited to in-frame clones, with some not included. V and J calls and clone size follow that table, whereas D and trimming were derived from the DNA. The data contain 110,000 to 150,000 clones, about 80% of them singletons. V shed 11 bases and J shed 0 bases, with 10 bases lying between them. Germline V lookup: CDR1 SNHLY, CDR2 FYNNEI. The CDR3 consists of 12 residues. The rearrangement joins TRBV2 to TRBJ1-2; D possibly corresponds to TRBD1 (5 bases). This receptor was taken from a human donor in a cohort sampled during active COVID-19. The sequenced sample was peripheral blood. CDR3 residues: CAGETANYGYTF. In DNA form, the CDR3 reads TGTGCCGGTGAGACAGCTAACTATGGCTACACCTTC.